This T cell receptor beta chain derives from a study of blood T cell repertoires in COVID-19. Across the whole study: Sites across the United States, Italy and Spain contributed samples from acute and convalescent COVID-19. T cells, B-cell-depleted T cells, or PBMCs supplied cDNA or gDNA.

The V gene lost 4 bases and the J gene lost 0 bases, with 13 bases spanning the gap. This CDR3 is 17 amino acids long. The germline V gene encodes CDR1 LNHDA and CDR2 SQIVND (reference sequence). As processed by the authors: The authors estimated nucleated cell counts from reference gene primer amplification. Libraries were prepared by immunoSEQ multiplex PCR; TCRdb keeps only in-frame clonotypes and omits some of them. V, J and clone size derive from that table, while D and trimming were established from the DNA sequence. Found here are about 250,000 clones, around nine tenths of them singletons; the top ten hold about 1.3%.

The V gene is TRBV19, the J gene TRBJ1-6; D gene ambiguous. The receptor's source is an elderly man with acute or convalescent COVID-19. The sample taken for sequencing was peripheral blood. The CDR3 region is CASSSEIRSSYNSPLHF. The CDR3 nucleotides read TGTGCCAGTAGTAGCGAAATAAGGAGCTCCTATAATTCACCCCTCCACTTT.